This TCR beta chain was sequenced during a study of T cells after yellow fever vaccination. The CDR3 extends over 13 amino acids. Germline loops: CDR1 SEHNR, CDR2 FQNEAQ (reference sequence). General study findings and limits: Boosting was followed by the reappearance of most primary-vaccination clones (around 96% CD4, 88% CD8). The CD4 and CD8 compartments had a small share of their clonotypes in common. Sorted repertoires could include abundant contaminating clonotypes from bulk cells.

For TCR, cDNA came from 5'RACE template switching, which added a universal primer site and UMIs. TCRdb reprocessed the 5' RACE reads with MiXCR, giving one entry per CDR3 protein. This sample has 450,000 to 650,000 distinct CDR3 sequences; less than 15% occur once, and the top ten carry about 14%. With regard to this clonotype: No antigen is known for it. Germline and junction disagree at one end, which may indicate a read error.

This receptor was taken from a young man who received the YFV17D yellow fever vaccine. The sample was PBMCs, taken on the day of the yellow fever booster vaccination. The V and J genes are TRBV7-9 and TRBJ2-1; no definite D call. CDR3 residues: CAISFDAGNEQFF. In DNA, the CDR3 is TGTGCCATCAGCTTCGACGCCGGCAATGAGCAGTTCTTC.